The table lists the clone carrying this T cell receptor beta chain with a few counts. Its target is not known. This record belongs to a study of CD8 T cells in ankylosing spondylitis. Points from the study as a whole: Those disease-linked clones were CD8+; they were also relatively rare in peripheral blood. Some of these motif variants have turned up before, in reports on reactive arthritis synovial fluid and blood. Ankylosing spondylitis blood appeared to carry a characteristic TCR beta motif of seven to nine highly homologous variants.

Making the TCR beta libraries involved quantitative 5'-RACE with molecular barcodes. TCRdb called the 5' RACE reads again in MiXCR, with one record for every CDR3 protein. There are fewer than 250,000 distinct CDR3 sequences in the sample; around 17% occur only once, and under 45% lies in the top ten. Per the germline V gene, CDR1 is SGHKS and CDR2 is YYEKEE (reference sequence). This CDR3 is built from 17 residues. V was clipped by 4 bases and J by 2 bases; unmatched bases: 12. Sequenced sample: blood, either unsorted or a sorted T cell fraction (not recorded which). V usage is TRBV5-5 and J usage is TRBJ2-3; 8 nucleotides agree with TRBD1. The origin of this receptor is a male donor with ankylosing spondylitis. The CDR3 nucleotides read TGTGCCAGCAGCACAAGATGGACAGGGTTAGTCACAGATACGCAGTATTTT. It translates to CASSTRWTGLVTDTQYF.